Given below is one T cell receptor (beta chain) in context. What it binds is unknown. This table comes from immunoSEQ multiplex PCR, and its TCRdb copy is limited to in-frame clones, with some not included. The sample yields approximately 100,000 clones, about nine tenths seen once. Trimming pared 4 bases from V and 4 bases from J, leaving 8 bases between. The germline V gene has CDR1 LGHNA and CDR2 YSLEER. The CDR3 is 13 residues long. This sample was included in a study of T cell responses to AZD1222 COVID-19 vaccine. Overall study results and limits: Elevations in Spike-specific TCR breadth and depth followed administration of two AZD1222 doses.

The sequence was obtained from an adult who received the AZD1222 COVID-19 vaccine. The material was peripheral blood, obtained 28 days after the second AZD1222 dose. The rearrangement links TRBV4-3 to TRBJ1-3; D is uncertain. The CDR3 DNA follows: TGCGCCAGCAGCCCAGGCCCCGGAAACACCATATATTTT. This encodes CASSPGPGNTIYF.